This T cell receptor (beta chain) was profiled in a study of blood T cell repertoires in COVID-19. Profiling relied on immunoSEQ multiplex PCR, and the TCRdb table lists in-frame clones only, not all of them. Here the sample spans under 450,000 clones, 70% to 85% being singletons. CDR1 KGHSY and CDR2 FQNENV come from the germline V gene. This CDR3 contains 14 residues. The J segment lost 2 bases and the V segment lost 2 bases, leaving 3 bases of the junction unmatched. The sequenced sample consisted of peripheral blood. V and J are TRBV16 and TRBJ2-7; 7 bases align to TRBD1. The source of this sequence is a human donor with acute or convalescent COVID-19. The donor label of this sample is uncertain. The CDR3 here is CASSQGGQAYEQYF. DNA for the CDR3: TGTGCCAGCAGCCAAGGCGGACAGGCCTACGAGCAGTACTTC.